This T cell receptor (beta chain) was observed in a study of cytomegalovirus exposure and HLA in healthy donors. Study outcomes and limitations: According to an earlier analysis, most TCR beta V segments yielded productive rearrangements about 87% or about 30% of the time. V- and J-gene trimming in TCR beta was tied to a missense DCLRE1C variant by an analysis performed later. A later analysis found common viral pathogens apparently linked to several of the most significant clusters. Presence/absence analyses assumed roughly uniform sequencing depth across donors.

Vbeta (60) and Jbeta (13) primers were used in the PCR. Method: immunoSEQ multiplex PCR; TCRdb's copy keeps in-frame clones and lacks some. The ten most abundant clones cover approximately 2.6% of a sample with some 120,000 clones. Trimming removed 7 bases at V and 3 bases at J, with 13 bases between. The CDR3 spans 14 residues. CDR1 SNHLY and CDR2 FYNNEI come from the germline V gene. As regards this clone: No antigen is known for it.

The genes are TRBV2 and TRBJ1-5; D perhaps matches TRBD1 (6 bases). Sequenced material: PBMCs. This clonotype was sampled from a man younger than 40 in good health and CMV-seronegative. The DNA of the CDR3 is TGTGCCAGCAATGGGGGCAGGGACAATCAGCCCCAGCATTTT. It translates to CASNGGRDNQPQHF.